The clone carrying this T cell receptor (beta chain) is judged large. Antigen unknown. This sample was included in a study of OX40 agonist ivuxolimab in advanced cancers. V gave up 4 bases and J gave up 3 bases; unmatched junction bases: 8. Germline CDR1 is SGHTA and CDR2 is FQGTGA. This CDR3 spans 16 amino acids. Study-level results: Blood T cells, both CD4+ and CD8+, expanded clonally by week 6 at 0.1 to 3.0 mg/kg.

At baseline, cycle 4 day 1, and cycle 7 day 1, blood was sampled. Libraries were prepared by immunoSEQ multiplex PCR; TCRdb keeps only in-frame clonotypes and omits some of them. The data hold 13,000 or so clones, with under 85% observed a single time. This clonotype was obtained from an adult with an advanced solid tumor such as melanoma, head and neck, liver or kidney cancer. The J gene is TRBJ2-7, the V gene TRBV7-3, with TRBD2 matching over 11 bases. The input for sequencing was CD4+ or CD8+ T cells sorted from blood, taken in a trial of the OX40 agonist ivuxolimab. The CDR3 spells CASSSLALAGDYEQYF. CDR3 coding DNA: TGTGCCAGCAGCTCCTTGGCACTAGCGGGAGACTACGAGCAGTACTTC.